This record concerns one T cell receptor (beta chain) sequence. Its antigen is unknown. This entry comes from a study of human T cells and chemical hapten exposure. About the research overall: Upper back patch tests used 0.01% DPC, scored after 6 days. Study-wide findings and caveats: Donor immune responses may differ from healthy people's, since all donors had alopecia.

In the library, unique molecular identifiers were attached to individual cDNA molecules. TCRdb reanalysed the RACE reads using MiXCR and keeps one entry per CDR3 protein. The sample lists more than 150,000 distinct CDR3 sequences; roughly 30% were seen once. This CDR3 is built from 17 residues. V dropped 3 bases and J dropped 7 bases, with 22 bases sitting between them. Germline V gives CDR1 WNHNN, CDR2 SYGVQD (reference sequence). This sample's time point: pre-sensitization, week 0. The sample's treatment: therapeutic diphenylcyclopropenone sensitization with weekly scalp DPC. At every patch-test visit, blood was drawn before the patch test was applied.

The J gene is TRBJ1-3, the V gene TRBV10-1; D not resolved. Source: whole blood, taken in connection with sensitization to the hapten diphenylcyclopropenone (DPC). This TCR was recovered from a woman under 40 with alopecia areata. Some clones in this sample may be carry-over from other donors' samples. The CDR3 is CASSDPSDASTGNTIYF. The CDR3 DNA reads as TGCGCCAGCAGTGACCCGTCGGACGCCTCAACGGGGAACACCATATATTTT.